The clone carrying this T cell receptor beta chain was seen a handful of times. Antigen unknown. Together with a sample-barcoded 5' primer, a J-beta primer mix was included in a second PCR lasting about 6 to 11 cycles. A template-switch adaptor with 12 random nucleotides tagged each cDNA molecule. TCRdb fed the 5' RACE reads into MiXCR, producing one record per CDR3 protein. The table records roughly 680,000 distinct CDR3 sequences, 45% to 60% of them present only once. This entry comes from a study of blood T cells in healthy people across ages. General observations from the study: The study found more naive CD4+ cells and higher diversity in long-lived than aged donors. Older age went with lower TCR beta diversity per million T cells, in a roughly linear way.

J lost 6 bases, V lost 4 bases, and 7 bases had no gene match. This CDR3 region has 14 residues. Each sample gave at least 6.5 million isolated PBMCs. This chain uses TRBV12-3 or TRBV12-4 with TRBJ2-3, with 7 bases matching TRBD2. The clonotype originates from a woman aged 80 or over in good health. Input material: blood. The CDR3 nucleotides are TGTGCCAGCAGTTACGGCGGGAGTAGGGATACGCAGTATTTT. It is translated as CASSYGGSRDTQYF.